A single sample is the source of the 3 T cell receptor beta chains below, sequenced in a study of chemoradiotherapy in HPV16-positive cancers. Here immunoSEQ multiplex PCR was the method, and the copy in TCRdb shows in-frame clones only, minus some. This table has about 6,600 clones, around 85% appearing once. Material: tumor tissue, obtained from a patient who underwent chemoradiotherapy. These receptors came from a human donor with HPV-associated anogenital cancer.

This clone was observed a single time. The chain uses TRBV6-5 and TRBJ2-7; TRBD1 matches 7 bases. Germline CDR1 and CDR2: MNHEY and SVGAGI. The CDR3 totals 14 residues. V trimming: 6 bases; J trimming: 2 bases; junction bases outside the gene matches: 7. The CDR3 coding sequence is TGTGCCAGCAGACGACAGGGTTCGACCTACGAGCAGTACTTC. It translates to CASRRQGSTYEQYF.

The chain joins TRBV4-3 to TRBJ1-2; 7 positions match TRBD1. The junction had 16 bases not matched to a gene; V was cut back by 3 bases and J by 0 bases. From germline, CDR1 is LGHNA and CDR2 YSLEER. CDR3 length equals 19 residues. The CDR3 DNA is TGCGCCAGCAGCCAGGGCGCCGAGACAGGGATCTTAGCTAACTATGGCTACACCTTC. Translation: CASSQGAETGILANYGYTF.

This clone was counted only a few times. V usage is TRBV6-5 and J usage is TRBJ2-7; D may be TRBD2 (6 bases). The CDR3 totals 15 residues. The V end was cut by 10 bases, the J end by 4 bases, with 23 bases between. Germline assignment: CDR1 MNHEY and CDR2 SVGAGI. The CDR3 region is CATAGSKSDLYEQYF. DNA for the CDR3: TGTGCCACGGCGGGGTCCAAGAGCGACCTATACGAGCAGTACTTC.